These T cell receptor beta chains were read from a single sample in a study of tumor-infiltrating lymphocytes in primary liver carcinoma. TCRdb re-derived calls from the multiplex PCR reads in MiXCR, one entry per CDR3 protein. The sample lists 80,000 to 100,000 distinct CDR3 sequences, 68% seen once, with about 27% in the top ten. What was sequenced was tumor-adjacent normal liver tissue. The source of these receptors is a man aged 40-55 years with primary liver carcinoma and hepatitis B virus infection. Each CDR3 is given with its conserved first and last residue. D genes are given only for firm matches. Rows give clone size only sometimes, using once, few, many, or a class for an expanded clone.

v_gene	d_gene	len	abundance	j_gene	CDR3aa	CDR3nt
TRBV29-1	TRBD2	16	-	TRBJ2-1	CSVPTSGRVDWNEQLF	TGCAGCGTCCCCACTAGCGGGAGGGTCGATTGGAATGAGCAGCTCTTC
TRBV28	TRBD2	14	few	TRBJ2-1	CATSKAGRGGEQFF	TGTGCCACCTCGAAAGCGGGACGGGGAGGTGAGCAGTTCTTC
TRBV14	-	15	many	TRBJ2-7	CASSQDLVGDPPRNF	TGTGCCAGCAGCCAAGATCTAGTGGGAGACCCCCCACGCAACTTC
TRBV6-1	-	17	-	TRBJ2-4	CASSHGPSGSAKDIQYF	TGTGCAAGCAGCCACGGGCCTAGTGGGTCAGCCAAAGACATTCAGTACTTC
TRBV11-2	-	16	-	TRBJ2-5	CASSAGDSAHQETQYF	TGTGCCAGCAGCGCAGGGGACTCGGCCCACCAAGAGACCCAGTACTTC
TRBV7-9	-	14	-	TRBJ2-5	CASSSHLCGETQYF	TGTGCCAGCAGCTCACACCTCTGTGGGGAGACCCAGTACTTC
TRBV6-1	-	16	once	TRBJ2-5	CASSESAEGGQETQYF	TGTGCCAGCAGTGAATCGGCAGAGGGTGGGCAAGAGACCCAGTACTTC
TRBV6-1	TRBD1	15	-	TRBJ1-5	CASLTARSGGQPHHF	TGTGCCAGCTTGACTGCCCGGTCAGGGGGTCAGCCCCATCATTTT
TRBV18	TRBD2	16	once	TRBJ2-2	CASSPKAGGPSGELFF	TGTGCCAGCTCACCTAAAGCGGGAGGGCCTTCCGGGGAGCTGTTTTTT
TRBV11-3	-	12	few	TRBJ2-1	CASSLDSNEQFF	TGTGCCAGCAGCTTAGATTCTAATGAGCAGTTCTTC
TRBV11-2	-	17	-	TRBJ2-7	CASSLDSGTPSSYDQYF	TGTGCCAGCAGCTTAGATTCCGGGACGCCCAGCTCCTACGACCAGTACTTC
TRBV24-1	-	15	-	TRBJ1-2	CATSDNGLSNYGYTF	TGTGCCACCAGTGACAACGGACTATCTAACTATGGCTACACCTTC
TRBV30	TRBD2	15	-	TRBJ2-1	CAWARGGSSYNEQFF	TGTGCCTGGGCCCGGGGGGGGAGCTCCTACAATGAGCAGTTCTTC
TRBV7-2	TRBD1	16	-	TRBJ1-4	CASSPQGAGGGEKLFF	TGTGCCAGCAGCCCCCAGGGGGCTGGCGGAGGTGAAAAACTGTTTTTT
TRBV28	TRBD1	15	-	TRBJ2-7	CASSPRRGQPYEQYF	TGTGCTAGCAGCCCACGAAGGGGGCAACCTTACGAGCAGTACTTC
TRBV6-5	TRBD1	12	many	TRBJ1-2	CATWTGPDGYTF	TGTGCCACGTGGACAGGGCCCGATGGCTACACCTTC
TRBV11-2	-	12	medium-sized	TRBJ2-7	CASSSDSYEQYF	TGTGCCAGCAGCTCGGACAGCTACGAGCAGTACTTC
TRBV7-9	-	17	-	TRBJ2-3	CASSLGDRLPVTDTQYF	TGTGCCAGCAGCTTGGGTGACAGGCTCCCCGTCACAGATACGCAGTATTTT
TRBV7-9	-	14	-	TRBJ2-1	CASSLEGVLNEQFF	TGTGCCAGCAGCTTAGAGGGAGTGTTAAATGAGCAGTTCTTC
TRBV29-1	-	12	many	TRBJ2-7	CSVEAPGREQYF	TGCAGCGTTGAGGCTCCAGGAAGGGAGCAGTACTTC
TRBV5-4	-	14	-	TRBJ2-6	CVSGPDAGANVLTF	TGTGTCAGCGGCCCTGACGCTGGGGCCAACGTCCTGACTTTC
TRBV28	TRBD2	18	-	TRBJ2-3	CASSFPRLAGDRRDTQYF	TGTGCCAGCAGTTTCCCCCGACTAGCGGGAGACCGCCGAGATACGCAGTATTTT
TRBV11-2	-	13	-	TRBJ2-1	CVSSSGPGNERFF	TGTGTCAGCAGCTCCGGACCCGGTAATGAGCGGTTCTTC
TRBV29-1	TRBD2	14	many	TRBJ2-7	CSVEGAGGKYEQYF	TGCAGCGTTGAAGGAGCGGGAGGTAAATACGAGCAGTACTTC
TRBV13	-	12	-	TRBJ2-1	CASSFGANEQFF	TGTGCCAGCAGCTTCGGTGCCAATGAGCAGTTCTTC